This TCR beta chain was recorded in a study of T cell responses to AZD1222 COVID-19 vaccine (TCRdb year 2021). About the study as a whole: AZD1222 recipients whose second dose came at about 4 weeks and those whose second dose came at about 12 weeks were combined into one group, since spike-specific TCR depth and breadth did not differ between the two schedules. Trial participants were enrolled into age subgroups of 18-55, 56-69 and 70-plus years, which contained approximately 150, 28 and 58 TCR-sequenced participants, respectively. A total of 230 to 250 trial participants underwent TCR sequencing, of whom some 210 received two doses of AZD1222 and some 25 received two doses of the MenACWY control vaccine. Overall results and qualifications from the work: Most participants were white British and females outnumbered males, and the authors suggested that clonal diversity may have been underestimated. Because no day 14 peak-response samples were available, repertoires were characterized only after the peak T cell response. Only a handful of AZD1222 recipients were SARS-CoV-2 seropositive at baseline, limiting conclusions about previously exposed vaccinees. In the small 56-69-year group, the increase in depth fell short of significance, most likely because of low power. After two AZD1222 doses, both the breadth and the depth of spike-specific TCRs were significantly higher than at day 0 and than in MenACWY recipients. Nearly half of unique spike-specific TCRs reportedly recognized epitopes outside regions mutated in the B.1.351 and B.1.1.7 variants. Vaccine-associated CD4 TCRs spanned the whole spike protein, with dominant responses in regions 160-218 and 743-854.

The CDR3 regions of human TCRbeta chains were analyzed by immunosequencing. As for the original processing: TCRs in the repertoires were compared against a reference library of SARS-CoV-2-specific TCRs that had been generated with the MIRA antigen-specificity platform. Breadth was defined as the fraction of unique TCRs that were SARS-CoV-2-associated. Depth was defined as the fraction of total T cells that were SARS-CoV-2-associated. Using the MIRA data, each spike-specific TCR was assigned both to the spike region to which the TCR was reactive and to a CD4 or CD8 class. Log10-transformed breadth and depth values were compared by one-way ANOVA with Sidak's multiple comparisons tests. TCRdb limited this immuneACCESS table to in-frame rearrangements with V and J called. A share of clones is missing; checked studies link under half to unresolved V genes, and the rest is unexplained. V and J calls and clone size follow that table, whereas D and trimming were derived from the DNA. Across this sample there are under 150,000 clones, with about 88% seen only once. 7.5% to 8% of the sample is taken by the ten largest.

This specimen's time point label, per the study, means: baseline before first vaccination. Vaccinee samples were obtained from the UK trials COV001 and COV002, which included a single-blind randomized controlled phase 2/3 trial of AZD1222 (ChAdOx1 nCoV-19) in healthy adults. For TCRbeta chain sequencing, PBMC samples from trial participants were taken at day 0 and at day 28 after the second dose. There are a few counts of this clone. Its binding antigen is unknown. It has no much larger one-base neighbor in the sample; base qualities were not kept. According to the germline V gene, CDR1 reads MNHNS and CDR2 reads SASEGT. The CDR3 contains 13 residues, cysteine and phenylalanine counted. This entry keeps only the CDR3 DNA: 39 bases, framed from base 1. Trimming at the junction amounts to 3 bases on V and 6 bases on J, and the germline ends lie 6 bases apart.

This TCR was sampled from an adult in good health. The source material was peripheral blood, sampled on day 0 of AZD1222 vaccination. Recombination joined TRBV6-1 with TRBJ1-6; the D gene cannot be resolved reliably. At the DNA level, the sequence is TGTGCCAGCAGTGATTGGAGTAATTCACCCCTCCACTTT. Its amino acids are CASSDWSNSPLHF.